A selection of T cell receptor beta chains follows, all from one sample in a study of Graves' ophthalmopathy and Graves' hyperthyroidism. TCRdb passed the multiplex PCR reads through MiXCR, listing each CDR3 protein once. This sample has approximately 1.2 million distinct CDR3 sequences, with 35% to 40% found just once. Material: peripheral blood or thyroid tissue (not recorded which). Source of these receptors: an adult man with Graves' hyperthyroidism. The CDR3 runs from the conserved cysteine through the conserved F or W.

v_call	cdr3_aa
TRBV10-2	CASTERGGNTEAFF
TRBV29-1	CSVATGGTLGNTIYF
TRBV3-1	CASSQAHYEQYF
TRBV6-5	CASSVQGFAEAFF
TRBV6-2/TRBV6-3	CASSPGFITSGELFF
TRBV3-1	CASRRSRTSYEQYF
TRBV4-3	CASSQDSTYFSGNTIYF
TRBV15	CATSPGPRSGNTIYF
TRBV5-1	CASSLAGQGGGTEAFF
TRBV28	CASSGAAVYEQYF
TRBV9	CASRPRTGWNYGYTF
TRBV7-6	CASSLTQATNEKLFF
TRBV7-9	CASSPMTGVQPQHF
TRBV7-3	CASSLRAGAEQYF
TRBV20-1	CSARVVQYGYTF